This T cell receptor (beta chain) was sequenced for a study of CD8 T cells in Susac syndrome. With random hexamers, 0.5 to 1 ug RNA was reverse transcribed. TCRdb analysed the immunoSEQ multiplex PCR reads with MiXCR anew, one entry per CDR3 protein. The top ten clones hold 0.15% of a sample with approximately 210,000 distinct CDR3 sequences, roughly 93% of them seen once. The CDR3 extends over 14 amino acids. Between the trimmed V and J ends, which lost 0 bases and 8 bases, there was a span of 13 bases. Germline V gives CDR1 LGHNA, CDR2 YSLEER. The clonotype was recovered from a human donor with Susac syndrome. This chain uses TRBV4-3 with TRBJ1-2; possibly TRBD1 for D (6 bases). Sequencing was done on a sample of CD4+ T cells from PBMCs. CDR3 nucleotide sequence: TGCGCCAGCAGCCAAGATTCAGGGGTCATCGGCTACACCTTC. Translated: CASSQDSGVIGYTF.